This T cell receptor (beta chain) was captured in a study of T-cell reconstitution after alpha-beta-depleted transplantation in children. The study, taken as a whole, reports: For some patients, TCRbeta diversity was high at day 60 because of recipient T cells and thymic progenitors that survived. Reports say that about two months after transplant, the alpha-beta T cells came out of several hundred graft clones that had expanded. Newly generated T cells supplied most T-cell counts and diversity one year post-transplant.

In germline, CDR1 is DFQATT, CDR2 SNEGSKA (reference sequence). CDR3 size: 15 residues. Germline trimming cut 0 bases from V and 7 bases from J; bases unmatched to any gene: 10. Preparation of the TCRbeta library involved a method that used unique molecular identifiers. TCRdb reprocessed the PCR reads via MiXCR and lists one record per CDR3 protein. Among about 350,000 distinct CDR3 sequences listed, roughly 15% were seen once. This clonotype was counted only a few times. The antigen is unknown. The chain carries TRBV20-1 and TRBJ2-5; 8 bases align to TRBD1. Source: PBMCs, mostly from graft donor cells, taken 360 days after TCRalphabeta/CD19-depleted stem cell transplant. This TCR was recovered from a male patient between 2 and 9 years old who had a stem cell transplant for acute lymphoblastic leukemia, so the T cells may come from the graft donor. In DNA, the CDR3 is TGCAGTGCTAGAGAGGCGGGCAGGGGGCAGGGGACCCAGTACTTC. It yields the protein CSAREAGRGQGTQYF.